This entry lists 2 T cell receptor beta chains sequenced from one sample in a study of post-analysis software for immune sequencing data. General study results and limits: Roughly five TRBV segments were more frequent in patients than controls; TRBV5-6, TRBV5-1 and TRBV20-1 belonged to this group.

Unique molecular identifiers were present in the TCR beta cDNA libraries. TCRdb used MiXCR to reprocess the PCR reads, holding one entry per CDR3 protein. The sample records more than 450,000 distinct CDR3 sequences, around 40% being singletons. For these TCRs, the target antigens are not known. The sample consisted of blood. The receptors stem from a girl aged 5-17 years with multiple sclerosis.

A few counts support this clonotype. The CDR3 region has the DNA TGTGCCAGCAGTTTAGAGGACAGGCGCACAGATACGCAGTATTTT. This translates into CASSLEDRRTDTQYF. V is TRBV12-3 or TRBV12-4 and J is TRBJ2-3, with 7 positions matching TRBD1. V gave up 1 base and J gave up 1 base; unmatched junction bases: 2. The CDR3 sequence is 15 residues long.

The chain joins TRBV5-1 to TRBJ2-1; no definite D call. V gave up 0 bases and J gave up 2 bases, with 6 bases separating them. This CDR3 region has 14 residues. Germline assignment: CDR1 SGHRS and CDR2 YFSETQ. The CDR3 DNA follows: TGCGCCAGCAGCTTGGCGGAGCCCTACAATGAGCAGTTCTTC. This codes for CASSLAEPYNEQFF.